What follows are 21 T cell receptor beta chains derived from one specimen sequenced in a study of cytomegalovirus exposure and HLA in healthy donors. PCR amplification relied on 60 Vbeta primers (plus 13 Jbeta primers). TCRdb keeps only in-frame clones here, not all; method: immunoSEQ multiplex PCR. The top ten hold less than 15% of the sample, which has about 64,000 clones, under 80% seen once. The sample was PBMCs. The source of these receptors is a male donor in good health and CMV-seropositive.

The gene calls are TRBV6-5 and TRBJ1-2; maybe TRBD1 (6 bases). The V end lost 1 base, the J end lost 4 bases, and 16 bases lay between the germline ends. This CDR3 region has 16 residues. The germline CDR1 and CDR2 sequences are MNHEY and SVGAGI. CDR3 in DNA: TGTGCCAGCAGTTACTTCACAGGGTCCCCTATCTATGGCTACACCTTC. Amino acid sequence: CASSYFTGSPIYGYTF.

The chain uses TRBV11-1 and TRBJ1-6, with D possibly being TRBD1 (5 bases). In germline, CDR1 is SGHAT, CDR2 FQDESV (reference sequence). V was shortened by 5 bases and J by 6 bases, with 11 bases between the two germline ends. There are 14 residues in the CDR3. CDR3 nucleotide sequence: TGTGCCAGCAGCCCGCGGGACTTTAATTCACCCCTCCACTTT. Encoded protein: CASSPRDFNSPLHF.

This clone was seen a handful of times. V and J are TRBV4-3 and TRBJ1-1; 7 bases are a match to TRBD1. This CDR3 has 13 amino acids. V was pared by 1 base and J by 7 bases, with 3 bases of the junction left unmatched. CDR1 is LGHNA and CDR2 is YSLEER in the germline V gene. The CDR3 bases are TGCGCCAGCAGCCAAGGACAGGGTTTTGAAGCTTTCTTT. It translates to CASSQGQGFEAFF.

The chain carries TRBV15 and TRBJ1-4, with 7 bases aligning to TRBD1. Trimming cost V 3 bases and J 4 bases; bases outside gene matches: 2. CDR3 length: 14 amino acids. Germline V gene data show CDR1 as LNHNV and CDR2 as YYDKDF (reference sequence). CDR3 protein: CATSRGQLNEKLFF. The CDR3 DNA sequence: TGTGCCACCAGCAGGGGACAGCTTAATGAAAAACTGTTTTTT.

CDR3 coding DNA: TGTGCCAGCGGGGGGGCAGGTCAGCCCCAGCATTTT. It yields the protein CASGGAGQPQHF. The chain links TRBV27 to TRBJ1-5; perhaps TRBD1 as D (6 bases). The length of the CDR3 is 12 residues. V lost 8 bases to trimming and J lost 6 bases, with 11 bases between them. Germline lookup yields CDR1 MNHEY and CDR2 SMNVEV (reference sequence).

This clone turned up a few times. The CDR3: CASSTPGEALEAFF. The CDR3 coding sequence is TGTGCCAGTAGTACCCCGGGAGAGGCCCTTGAAGCTTTCTTT. This chain joins TRBV19 and TRBJ1-1; unclear D gene. The germline V gene encodes CDR1 LNHDA and CDR2 SQIVND (reference sequence). Trimming stripped 4 bases from V and 7 bases from J, with 16 bases between. The CDR3 is 14 residues long.

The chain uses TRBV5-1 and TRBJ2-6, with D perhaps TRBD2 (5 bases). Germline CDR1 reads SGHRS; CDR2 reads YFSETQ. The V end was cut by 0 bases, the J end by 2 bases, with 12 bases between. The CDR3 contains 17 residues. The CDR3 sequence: CASSLGWAGAGANVLTF. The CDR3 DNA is TGCGCCAGCAGCTTGGGGTGGGCGGGCGCTGGGGCCAACGTCCTGACTTTC.

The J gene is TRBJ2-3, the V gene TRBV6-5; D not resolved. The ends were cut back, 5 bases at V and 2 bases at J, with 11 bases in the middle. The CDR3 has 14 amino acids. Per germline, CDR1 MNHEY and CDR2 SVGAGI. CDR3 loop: CASSESFYTDTQYF. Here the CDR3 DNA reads TGTGCCAGCAGTGAATCATTCTACACAGATACGCAGTATTTT.

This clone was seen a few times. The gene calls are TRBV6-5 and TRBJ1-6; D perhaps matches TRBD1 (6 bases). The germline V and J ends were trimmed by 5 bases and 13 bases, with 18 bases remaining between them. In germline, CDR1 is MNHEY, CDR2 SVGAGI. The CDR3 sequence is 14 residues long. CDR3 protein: CASSQDRSFSPLHF. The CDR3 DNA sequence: TGTGCCAGCAGTCAAGACAGGTCCTTTTCCCCCCTCCACTTT.

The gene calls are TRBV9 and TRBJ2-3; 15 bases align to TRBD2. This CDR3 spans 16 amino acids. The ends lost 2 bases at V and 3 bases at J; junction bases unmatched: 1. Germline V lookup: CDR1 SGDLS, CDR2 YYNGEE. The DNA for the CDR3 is TGTGCCAGCAGCGTGGGGACTAGCGGGAGGACAGATACGCAGTATTTT. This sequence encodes CASSVGTSGRTDTQYF.

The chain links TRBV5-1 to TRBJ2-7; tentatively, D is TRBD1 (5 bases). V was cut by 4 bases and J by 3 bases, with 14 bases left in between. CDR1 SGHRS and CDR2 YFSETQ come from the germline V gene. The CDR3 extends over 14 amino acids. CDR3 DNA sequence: TGCGCCAGCAGCCTTGGGTCAGGGAACTACGAGCAGTACTTC. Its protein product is CASSLGSGNYEQYF.

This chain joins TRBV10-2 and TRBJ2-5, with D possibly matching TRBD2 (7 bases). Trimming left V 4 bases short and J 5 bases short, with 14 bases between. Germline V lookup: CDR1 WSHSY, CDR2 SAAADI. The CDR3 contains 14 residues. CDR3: CASSGGGDGETQYF. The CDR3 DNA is TGCGCCAGCAGTGGGGGGGGCGACGGGGAGACCCAGTACTTC.

This CDR3 reads CASSPLAGTGLLREDTQYF. Written as DNA, the CDR3 is TGTGCCAGCAGCCCCCTTGCCGGGACAGGTCTCTTGCGCGAAGATACGCAGTATTTT. The chain joins TRBV7-6 to TRBJ2-3, with 8 bases aligning to TRBD1. CDR1 and CDR2 from the germline V gene are SGHVS and FNYEAQ. The V gene end was trimmed by 5 bases and the J gene end by 5 bases; junction bases not matched to a gene: 21. The CDR3 length is 19 residues.

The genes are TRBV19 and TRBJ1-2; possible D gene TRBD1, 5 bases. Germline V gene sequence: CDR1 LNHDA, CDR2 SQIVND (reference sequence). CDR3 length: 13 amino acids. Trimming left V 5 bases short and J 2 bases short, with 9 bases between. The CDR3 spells CASSRGGNYGYTF. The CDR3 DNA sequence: TGTGCCAGTAGTCGGGGGGGGAACTATGGCTACACCTTC. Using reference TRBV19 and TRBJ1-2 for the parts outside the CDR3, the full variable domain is DGGITQSPKYLFRKEGQNVTLSCEQNLNHDAMYWYRQDPGQGLRLIYYSQIVNDFQKGDIAEGYSVSREKKESFPLTVTSAQKNPTAFYLCASSRGGNYGYTFGSGTRLTVV.

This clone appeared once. CDR3 region: CASSSGLAGGLTGELFF. The CDR3 nucleotides read TGTGCCAGCAGCTCGGGACTAGCGGGAGGTCTCACCGGGGAGCTGTTTTTT. The chain combines TRBV13 with TRBJ2-2; 15 positions agree with TRBD2. The ends lost 4 bases at V and 4 bases at J; junction bases unmatched: 4. This CDR3 is 17 amino acids long. Germline V gene lookup returns CDR1 PRHDT and CDR2 FYEKMQ (reference sequence).

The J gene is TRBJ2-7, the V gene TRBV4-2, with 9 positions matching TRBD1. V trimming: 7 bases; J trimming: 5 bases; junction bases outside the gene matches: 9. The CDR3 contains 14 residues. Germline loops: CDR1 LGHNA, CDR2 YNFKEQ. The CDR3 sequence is CASNRGQGSNEQYF. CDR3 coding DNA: TGTGCCAGCAATCGGGGACAGGGATCCAACGAGCAGTACTTC.

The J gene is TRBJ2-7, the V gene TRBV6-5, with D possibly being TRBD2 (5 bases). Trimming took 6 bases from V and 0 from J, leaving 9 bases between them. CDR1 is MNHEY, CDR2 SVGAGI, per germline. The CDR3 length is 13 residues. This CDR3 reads CASREAISYEQYF. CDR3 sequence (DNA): TGTGCCAGCAGGGAGGCGATCTCCTACGAGCAGTACTTC.

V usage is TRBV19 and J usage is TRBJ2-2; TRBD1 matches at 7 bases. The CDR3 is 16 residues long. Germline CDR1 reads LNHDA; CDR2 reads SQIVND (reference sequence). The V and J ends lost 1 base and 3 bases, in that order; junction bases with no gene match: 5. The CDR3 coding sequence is TGTGCCAGTAGTATAGGAGACAGGGTCGACACCGGGGAGCTGTTTTTT. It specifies CASSIGDRVDTGELFF.

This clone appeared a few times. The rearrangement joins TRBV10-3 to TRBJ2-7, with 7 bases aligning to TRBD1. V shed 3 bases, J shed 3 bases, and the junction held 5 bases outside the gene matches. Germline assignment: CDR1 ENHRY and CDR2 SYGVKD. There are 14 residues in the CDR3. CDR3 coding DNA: TGTGCCATCAGTGACCAGGGGGTAGGCTACGAGCAGTACTTC. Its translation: CAISDQGVGYEQYF.

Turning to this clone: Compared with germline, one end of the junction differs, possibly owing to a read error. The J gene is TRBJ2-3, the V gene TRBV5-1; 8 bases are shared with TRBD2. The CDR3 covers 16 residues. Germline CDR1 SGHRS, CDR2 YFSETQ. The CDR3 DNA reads TGCGCCAGCACCTTGGGGAGCGGGAGTGGGACAGATACGCAGTATTTT. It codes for CASTLGSGSGTDTQYF.

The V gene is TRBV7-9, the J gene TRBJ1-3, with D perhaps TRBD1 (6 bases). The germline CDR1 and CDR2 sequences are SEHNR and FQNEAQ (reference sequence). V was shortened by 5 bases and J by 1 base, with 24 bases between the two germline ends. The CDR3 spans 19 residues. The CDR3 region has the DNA TGTGCCAGCAGCGTACCCAAGGACGGGACAAAGGTATCTGGAAACACCATATATTTT. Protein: CASSVPKDGTKVSGNTIYF.